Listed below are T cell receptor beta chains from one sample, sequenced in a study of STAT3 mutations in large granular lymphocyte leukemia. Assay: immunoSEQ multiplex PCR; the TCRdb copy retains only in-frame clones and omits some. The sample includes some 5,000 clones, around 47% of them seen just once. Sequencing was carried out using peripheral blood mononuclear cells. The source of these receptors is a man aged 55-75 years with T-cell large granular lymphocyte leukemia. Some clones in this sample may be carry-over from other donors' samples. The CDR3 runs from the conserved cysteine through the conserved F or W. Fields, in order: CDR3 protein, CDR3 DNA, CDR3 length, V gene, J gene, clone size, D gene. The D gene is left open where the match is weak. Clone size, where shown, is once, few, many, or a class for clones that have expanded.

CASTLSGANVLTF	TGTGCCAGCACCCTCTCTGGGGCCAACGTCCTGACTTTC	13	TRBV6-5	TRBJ2-6	.	.
CSVLQGATDTQYF	TGCAGCGTTCTCCAGGGTGCGACAGATACGCAGTATTTT	13	TRBV29-1	TRBJ2-3	.	.
CASSSTGVGEKLFF	TGTGCCAGCAGCTCGACAGGGGTTGGCGAAAAACTGTTTTTT	14	TRBV5-6	TRBJ1-4	.	TRBD1
CAYSSVNSPLHF	TGTGCCTATTCGAGCGTAAATTCACCCCTCCACTTT	12	TRBV28	TRBJ1-6	few	.
CASRITGDSYEQYF	TGTGCCAGCAGGATCACAGGAGACTCCTACGAGCAGTACTTC	14	TRBV27	TRBJ2-7	few	.
CASSGLEEAFF	TGTGCCAGCAGCGGACTGGAGGAAGCTTTCTTT	11	TRBV7-9	TRBJ1-1	few	.
CAWTVGGNYGYTF	TGTGCCTGGACCGTCGGAGGAAACTATGGCTACACCTTC	13	TRBV30	TRBJ1-2	few	.
CASSFDSRNQPQHF	TGTGCCAGCAGCTTTGACTCGAGAAATCAGCCCCAGCATTTT	14	TRBV7-9	TRBJ1-5	.	.
CSVPSPRTGTLGYTF	TGCAGCGTTCCATCCCCAAGGACAGGGACTTTGGGCTACACCTTC	15	TRBV29-1	TRBJ1-2	few	TRBD1
CASSPVTVEQFF	TGTGCCAGCAGTCCGGTGACAGTAGAGCAGTTCTTC	12	TRBV6-6	TRBJ2-1	.	.
CASSLPSQETQYF	TGTGCCAGCAGCTTACCCAGCCAAGAGACCCAGTACTTC	13	TRBV5-4	TRBJ2-5	.	.
CASSIAIQETQYF	TGTGCCAGCTCTATAGCGATTCAAGAGACCCAGTACTTC	13	TRBV18	TRBJ2-5	few	.
CASSLAGLAGTNEQFF	TGCGCCAGCAGCTTGGCCGGGCTAGCGGGCACCAATGAGCAGTTCTTC	16	TRBV5-1	TRBJ2-1	.	TRBD2
CASSLVSPGKEQFF	TGTGCCAGCAGTTTAGTTTCCCCCGGGAAGGAGCAGTTCTTC	14	TRBV27	TRBJ2-1	.	.
CASSFQGDEQFF	TGCGCCAGCAGCTTTCAGGGTGATGAGCAGTTCTTC	12	TRBV5-1	TRBJ2-1	few	.
CASSPYDRSETQYF	TGTGCCAGCAGCCCTTATGACAGGTCAGAGACCCAGTACTTC	14	TRBV9	TRBJ2-5	.	.
CAWGTGTSRHEQFF	TGTGCCTGGGGAACCGGGACTAGCCGGCATGAGCAGTTCTTC	14	TRBV30	TRBJ2-1	.	TRBD2
CASSHPLGGLDYGYTF	TGTGCCAGCAGCCATCCCCTCGGGGGTTTAGACTATGGCTACACCTTC	16	TRBV4-2	TRBJ1-2	.	.
CASSPVRKYGYTF	TGCGCCTCATCCCCCGTTCGGAAGTATGGCTACACCTTC	13	TRBV23-1	TRBJ1-2	.	.
CASSSARDLYGYTF	TGTGCCAGCAGTTCCGCGAGGGACCTCTATGGCTACACCTTC	14	TRBV7-9	TRBJ1-2	.	.
CASGTSGGQTQYF	TGTGCCAGCGGGACTAGCGGGGGCCAGACCCAGTACTTC	13	TRBV7-9	TRBJ2-5	.	TRBD2
CSVEGFAEAFF	TGCAGCGTTGAAGGATTCGCTGAAGCTTTCTTT	11	TRBV29-1	TRBJ1-1	.	.
CAWMRSLGAMNTEAFF	TGTGCCTGGATGAGAAGTCTGGGGGCGATGAACACTGAAGCTTTCTTT	16	TRBV30	TRBJ1-1	.	.
CASKMGLRNSPLHF	TGCGCCAGCAAAATGGGTCTTCGTAATTCACCCCTCCACTTT	14	TRBV5-1	TRBJ1-6	medium-sized	.
CAWTRQDSNQPQHF	TGTGCCTGGACAAGACAGGATAGCAATCAGCCCCAGCATTTT	14	TRBV30	TRBJ1-5	once	.
CASSLDRVGVGYTF	TGTGCCAGCTCACTTGACAGGGTTGGAGTCGGCTACACCTTC	14	TRBV18	TRBJ1-2	.	TRBD1
CASSLSQGIAEAFF	TGCGCCAGCAGCTTGAGTCAGGGGATCGCTGAAGCTTTCTTT	14	TRBV5-1	TRBJ1-1	.	.
CAWSVLQGYNEQFF	TGTGCCTGGAGTGTACTTCAGGGTTACAATGAGCAGTTCTTC	14	TRBV30	TRBJ2-1	.	.
CASSRGSYEQYF	TGTGCCAGCAGTAGGGGTTCCTACGAGCAGTACTTC	12	TRBV6-6	TRBJ2-7	.	.
CASSPGQDYGYTF	TGCGCCAGCAGCCCGGGTCAGGACTATGGCTACACCTTC	13	TRBV5-1	TRBJ1-2	.	.
CASSLGGGLDTQYF	TGTGCCAGCAGTTTAGGAGGGGGTTTAGATACGCAGTATTTT	14	TRBV27	TRBJ2-3	.	.
CASSPPDSSSYNEQFF	TGTGCCAGCAGCCCCCCGGACAGTTCCTCCTACAATGAGCAGTTCTTC	16	TRBV13	TRBJ2-1	medium-sized	.
CAWGGETQYF	TGTGCCTGGGGAGGAGAGACCCAGTACTTC	10	TRBV30	TRBJ2-5	few	.
CASSSARGLLEQYF	TGTGCCAGCAGTTCGGCCAGGGGTCTACTCGAGCAGTACTTC	14	TRBV6-6	TRBJ2-7	.	.
CASSRQGTNTEAFF	TGTGCCAGCAGCCGACAGGGGACGAACACTGAAGCTTTCTTT	14	TRBV7-2	TRBJ1-1	few	TRBD1
CASSPRTFTGLGYTF	TGTGCCAGCAGCCCACGCACCTTTACCGGGCTTGGCTACACCTTC	15	TRBV6-5	TRBJ1-2	few	.
CASSMDRGDSSPLHF	TGTGCCAGCTCGATGGACAGGGGTGATAGTTCACCCCTCCACTTT	15	TRBV18	TRBJ1-6	.	TRBD1
CASSQDNSPLHF	TGTGCCAGCAGCCAAGATAATTCACCCCTCCACTTT	12	TRBV4-2	TRBJ1-6	.	.
CSAADTGELFF	TGCAGCGCTGCGGACACCGGGGAGCTGTTTTTT	11	TRBV29-1	TRBJ2-2	.	.
CASSPRGSNYGYTF	TGTGCCAGCAGTCCAAGGGGGAGCAACTATGGCTACACCTTC	14	TRBV6-6	TRBJ1-2	.	.
CASSPGVNTEAFF	TGTGCCAGCTCACCGGGGGTGAACACTGAAGCTTTCTTT	13	TRBV18	TRBJ1-1	few	.
CASSLQGVADTQYF	TGCGCCAGCAGCTTGCAGGGGGTGGCAGATACGCAGTATTTT	14	TRBV5-1	TRBJ2-3	.	TRBD1
CASSKPGQTSPLHF	TGCGCCAGCAGCAAACCGGGACAGACTTCACCCCTCCACTTT	14	TRBV5-1	TRBJ1-6	.	TRBD1
CASSPGTPGGSNYGYTF	TGCGCCAGCAGCCCGGGGACACCCGGGGGTTCTAACTATGGCTACACCTTC	17	TRBV5-1	TRBJ1-2	few	.
CASSQAIDYEQYF	TGTGCCAGCAGCCAGGCTATCGATTACGAGCAGTACTTC	13	TRBV6-1	TRBJ2-7	few	.